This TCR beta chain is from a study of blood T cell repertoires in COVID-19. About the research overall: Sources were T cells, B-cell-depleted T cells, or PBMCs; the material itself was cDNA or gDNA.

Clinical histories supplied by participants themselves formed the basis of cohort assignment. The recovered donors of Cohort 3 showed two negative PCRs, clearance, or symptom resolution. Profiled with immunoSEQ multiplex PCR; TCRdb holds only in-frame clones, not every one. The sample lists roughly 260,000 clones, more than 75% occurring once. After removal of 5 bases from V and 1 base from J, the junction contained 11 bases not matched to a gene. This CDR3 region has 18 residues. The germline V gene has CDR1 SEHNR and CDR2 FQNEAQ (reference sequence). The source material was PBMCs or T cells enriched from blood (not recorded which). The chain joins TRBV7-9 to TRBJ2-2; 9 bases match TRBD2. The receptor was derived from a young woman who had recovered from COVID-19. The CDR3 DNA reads TGTGCCAGCAGCGCGAGGGTGCGAGCGGGAGGGAACACCGGGGAGCTGTTTTTT. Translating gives CASSARVRAGGNTGELFF.